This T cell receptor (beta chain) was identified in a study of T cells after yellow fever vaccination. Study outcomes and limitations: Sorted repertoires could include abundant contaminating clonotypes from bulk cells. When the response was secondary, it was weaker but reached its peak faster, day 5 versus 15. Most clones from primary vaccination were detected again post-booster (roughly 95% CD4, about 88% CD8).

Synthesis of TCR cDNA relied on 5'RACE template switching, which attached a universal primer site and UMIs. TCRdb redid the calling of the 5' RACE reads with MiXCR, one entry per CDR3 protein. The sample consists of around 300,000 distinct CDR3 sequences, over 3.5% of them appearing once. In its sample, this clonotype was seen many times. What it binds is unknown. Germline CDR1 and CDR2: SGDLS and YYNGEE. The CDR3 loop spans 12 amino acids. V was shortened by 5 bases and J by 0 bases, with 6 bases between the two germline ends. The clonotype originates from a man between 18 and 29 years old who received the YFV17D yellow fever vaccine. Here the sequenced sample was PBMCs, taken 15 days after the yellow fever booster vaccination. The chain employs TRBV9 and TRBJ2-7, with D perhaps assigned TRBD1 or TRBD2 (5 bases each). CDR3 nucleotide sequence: TGTGCCAGCAGGGGGGACTCCTACGAGCAGTACTTC. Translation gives CASRGDSYEQYF.